What follows are 21 T cell receptor beta chains derived from one specimen sequenced in a study of molecular identifiers for immune sequencing clone quantification. TCRdb itself ran the PCR reads through MiXCR, one entry per CDR3 protein. The table has under 350,000 distinct CDR3 sequences, over 20% seen once; the top ten hold 0.74%. The sequenced material came from naive CD8+ T cells from blood, with Jurkat cell RNA spiked in. Subset indicated: FACS-sorted CD8+CD4-CCR7+CD45RA+ naive T cells. These receptors were obtained from a human donor in good health. Some libraries in this study had Jurkat cell RNA spiked in.

This clonotype was observed many times. The chain is built from TRBV29-1 and TRBJ2-7; 8 positions match TRBD2. With V trimmed by 1 base and J by 3 bases, 5 bases remained unmatched. CDR3 length: 14 amino acids. The germline V gene has CDR1 SQVTM and CDR2 ANQGSEA. In DNA form, the CDR3 reads TGCAGCGTTGAAGTAGCGGGAAGCAACTACGAGCAGTACTTC. Its protein product is CSVEVAGSNYEQYF.

This chain uses TRBV3-2 with TRBJ1-6; no check of the table's D call, TRBD1, against the DNA was made. TRBV3-2 is a pseudogene locus. This CDR3 has 16 amino acids. CDR3 amino acids: CASSQDTGSYNSPLYF. Written as DNA, the CDR3 is TGTGCCAGCAGCCAAGATACAGGGTCCTATAATTCGCCCCTCTACTTT.

Concerning this clonotype itself: This may stem from a read error, because a much larger clone lies one nucleotide away. V gene TRBV5-6 combines with J gene TRBJ1-1; TRBD1 might be the D (5 bases). The CDR3 sequence is 15 residues long. CDR1 is SGHDT and CDR2 is YYEEEE in the germline V gene. The CDR3 is CASSLAAGLETEACF. In DNA form, the CDR3 reads TGTGCCAGCAGCTTGGCTGCGGGGCTAGAGACTGAAGCTTGCTTT.

This clonotype was observed a handful of times. The chain carries TRBV13 and TRBJ1-1; D might be TRBD1 (5 bases). Germline V gene data show CDR1 as PRHDT and CDR2 as FYEKMQ (reference sequence). This CDR3 region has 14 residues. Trimming pared 5 bases from V and 3 bases from J, leaving 13 bases between. DNA of the CDR3: TGTGCCAGCAGCCGGGGGGGGATCGACACTGAAGCTTTCTTT. Its translation: CASSRGGIDTEAFF.

This clonotype was detected ten times or more. The V gene is TRBV19, the J gene TRBJ2-7, with D perhaps TRBD2 (5 bases). The ends were cut back, 6 bases at V and 1 base at J, with 13 bases in the middle. Germline V lookup: CDR1 LNHDA, CDR2 SQIVND (reference sequence). CDR3 length equals 14 residues. The CDR3, as DNA: TGTGCCAGTAGCCCGAGCGCGGGTTCCTACGAGCAGTACTTC. It encodes CASSPSAGSYEQYF.

This clonotype was detected a few times. This rearrangement joins TRBV12-3 or TRBV12-4 to TRBJ1-1; no firm D call. The CDR3 runs to 11 residues. Between the trimmed V and J ends, which lost 8 bases and 5 bases, there was a span of 9 bases. The CDR3 DNA follows: TGTGCCAGCCAGATCAGTACTGAAGCTTTCTTT. Amino acids: CASQISTEAFF.

This clonotype occurred a few times. The gene calls are TRBV27 and TRBJ1-2; D not certain. V was shortened by 3 bases and J by 8 bases, with 13 bases between the two germline ends. The CDR3 covers 13 residues. Germline V gene lookup returns CDR1 MNHEY and CDR2 SMNVEV (reference sequence). The CDR3 nucleotides read TGTGCCAGCAGTTTGAACGGTCAATGGGGCTACACCTTC. It encodes CASSLNGQWGYTF.

This clonotype occurred many times. The chain is built from TRBV10-3 and TRBJ2-5; 8 bases are a match to TRBD2. The CDR3 covers 13 residues. V was pared by 7 bases and J by 3 bases, with 4 bases of the junction left unmatched. The germline CDR1 and CDR2 sequences are ENHRY and SYGVKD. As DNA, the CDR3 is TGTGCCATCAAACCGGGACTAGAAGAGACCCAGTACTTC. The encoded protein is CAIKPGLEETQYF.

The sample holds one count of this clonotype. Given a much more abundant clone one base away, this may be a read error. Since no conserved phenylalanine or tryptophan closes the CDR3, a read error is the likely cause. This rearrangement joins TRBV20-1 to TRBJ2-1; D is perhaps TRBD1 or TRBD2 (5 bases each). This CDR3 spans 11 amino acids. Per the germline V gene, CDR1 is DFQATT and CDR2 is SNEGSKA (reference sequence). Between the trimmed V and J ends, which lost 3 bases and 8 bases, there was a span of 8 bases. CDR3 region: CSARWGYEQFS. The CDR3 DNA reads as TGCAGTGCTAGGTGGGGGTATGAGCAGTTCTCC.

A word on this clonotype: A much larger clonotype is one base distant, so this may be a read error. V usage is TRBV6-2 or TRBV6-3 and J usage is TRBJ1-5; possible D gene TRBD1, 5 bases. Germline lookup yields CDR1 MNHEY and CDR2 SVGEGT. This CDR3 has 15 residues. Trimming left V 2 bases short and J 6 bases short, with 14 bases between. CDR3 loop: CASSYVMGLPQPQHF. For the CDR3, the DNA is TGTGCCAGCAGTTACGTCATGGGGCTACCTCAGCCCCAGCATTTT.

On this clonotype itself: Because it lacks the conserved phenylalanine or tryptophan at the end, this CDR3 is likely a read error. The genes are TRBV6-6 and TRBJ1-1; D remains unclear. Germline CDR1 is MNHNY and CDR2 is SVGAGI (reference sequence). The CDR3 covers 15 residues. V was cut by 6 bases and J by 0 bases, with 14 bases left in between. This chain's CDR3 is CASSHSLDMNTEAFS. In nucleotides, the CDR3 is TGTGCCAGCAGCCACAGTCTCGATATGAACACTGAAGCTTTCTCT.

Notes on this clonotype: This may stem from a read error, because a much larger clone lies one nucleotide away. The gene calls are TRBV28 and TRBJ2-7, with D perhaps assigned TRBD1 or TRBD2 (5 bases each). The CDR3 loop spans 15 amino acids. CDR1 is MDHEN and CDR2 is SYDVKM in the germline V gene. Trimming took off 5 bases at V and 4 bases at J, with 18 bases between the two ends. The CDR3 reads CASSAIRDGEYEQYF. The DNA for the CDR3 is TGTGCCAGCAGTGCAATCCGGGACGGGGAGTACGAGCAGTACTTC.

The CDR3 coding sequence is TGTGCCAGCAGTCCCTACCGGGACGGAGGGGGCTACACCTTC. It yields the protein CASSPYRDGGGYTF. This chain joins TRBV6-5 and TRBJ1-2; TRBD1 is a possible D gene (5 bases). Trimming removed 5 bases from V and 8 bases from J, with 18 bases in between. The CDR3 extends over 14 amino acids. CDR1 is MNHEY, CDR2 SVGAGI, per germline.

This clonotype was seen only once. A single base separates this from a much larger clone, so it may be a read error. Written as DNA, the CDR3 is TGCGCCAGCAGCTTGTTTCCGGGGGGGCAAGAAATCCACGAGCGGTACTTC. It encodes CASSLFPGGQEIHERYF. The gene calls are TRBV5-1 and TRBJ2-7; 8 positions match TRBD2. CDR3 length: 17 amino acids. Per the germline V gene, CDR1 is SGHRS and CDR2 is YFSETQ.

This chain joins TRBV19 and TRBJ2-7; 8 nucleotides line up with TRBD1. Trimming cost V 1 base and J 2 bases; bases outside gene matches: 4. The V gene's germline CDR1 is LNHDA and CDR2 SQIVND (reference sequence). CDR3 length equals 15 residues. CDR3 nucleotides: TGTGCCAGTAGTATAGGGACAGGGAATACCTACGAGCAGTACTTC. Amino acids: CASSIGTGNTYEQYF.

Concerning this clonotype: The junction and the germline gene differ at one end; a read error may be behind it. The chain combines TRBV12-3 or TRBV12-4 with TRBJ1-2; possibly TRBD1 for D (6 bases). The CDR3 has 13 amino acids. Here the CDR3 DNA reads TGTGCCCGCAGTTTTTACGGGGGCTATGGCTACCCCTTC. Translating gives CARSFYGGYGYPF.

In the case of this clonotype: A single base separates this from a much larger clone, so it may be a read error. The chain is built from TRBV12-3 or TRBV12-4 and TRBJ2-5; no clear D. Trimming removed 6 bases at V and 0 bases at J, with 14 bases between. The CDR3 runs to 15 residues. CDR3 in amino acids: CASSQRIGYQETQYF. The CDR3 DNA follows: TGTGCCAGCAGCCAGAGGATAGGGTACCAAGAGACCCAGTACTTC.

The rearrangement links TRBV15 to TRBJ1-1; D remains unclear. V lost 1 base to trimming and J lost 6 bases, with 15 bases between them. Germline CDR1 reads LNHNV; CDR2 reads YYDKDF (reference sequence). There are 15 residues in the CDR3. Here the CDR3 DNA reads TGTGCCACCAGCAGAGGGGGAGGCTGGCAACCTGAAGCTTTCTTT. Its protein is CATSRGGGWQPEAFF.

Points on this clonotype: A clone one base away is much larger, so this may be a read error. The V gene is TRBV20-1, the J gene TRBJ2-4; no definite D call. Germline CDR1 DFQATT, CDR2 SNEGSKA (reference sequence). This CDR3 has 15 amino acids. This CDR3 is CSAGDFGVSKNIQYF. The CDR3 bases are TGCAGTGCTGGAGATTTTGGGGTTTCCAAAAACATTCAGTACTTC.

This clonotype was counted a few times. This rearrangement joins TRBV20-1 to TRBJ1-5; unclear D gene. This CDR3 comprises 17 residues. V gave up 3 bases and J gave up 0 bases, with 18 bases separating them. Germline V gene data show CDR1 as DFQATT and CDR2 as SNEGSKA (reference sequence). In DNA, the CDR3 is TGCAGTGCTAGTTATCCGGGAACCCTCTATAGCAATCAGCCCCAGCATTTT. It codes for CSASYPGTLYSNQPQHF.

On this clonotype: A read error is possible here, since a much larger clone lies one base away. This chain connects TRBV29-1 to TRBJ2-5, with TRBD2 matching over 9 bases. Germline V gene data show CDR1 as SQVTM and CDR2 as ANQGSEA. After removal of 6 bases from V and 5 bases from J, the junction contained 13 bases not matched to a gene. The CDR3 runs to 15 residues. This CDR3 is CSVGVSSGSQETQYF. The CDR3 coding sequence is TGCAGCGTGGGCGTGAGTAGCGGGAGTCAGGAGACCCAGTACTTC.